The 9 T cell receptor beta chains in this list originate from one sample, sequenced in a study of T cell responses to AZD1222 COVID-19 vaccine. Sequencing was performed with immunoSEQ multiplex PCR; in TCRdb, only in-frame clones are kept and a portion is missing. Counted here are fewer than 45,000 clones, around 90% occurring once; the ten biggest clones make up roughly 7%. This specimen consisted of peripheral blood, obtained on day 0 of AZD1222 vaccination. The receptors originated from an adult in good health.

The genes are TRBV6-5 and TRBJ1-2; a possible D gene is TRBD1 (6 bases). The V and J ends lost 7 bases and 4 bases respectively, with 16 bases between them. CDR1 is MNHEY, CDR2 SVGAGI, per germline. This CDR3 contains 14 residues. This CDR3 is CASTLSRDTYGYTF. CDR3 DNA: TGTGCCAGCACCTTGTCCCGGGACACCTATGGCTACACCTTC.

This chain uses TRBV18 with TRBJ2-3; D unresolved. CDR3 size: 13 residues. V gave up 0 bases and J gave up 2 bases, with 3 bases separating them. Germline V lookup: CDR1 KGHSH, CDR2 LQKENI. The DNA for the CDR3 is TGTGCCAGCTCACCACCGGCCACAGATACGCAGTATTTT. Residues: CASSPPATDTQYF.

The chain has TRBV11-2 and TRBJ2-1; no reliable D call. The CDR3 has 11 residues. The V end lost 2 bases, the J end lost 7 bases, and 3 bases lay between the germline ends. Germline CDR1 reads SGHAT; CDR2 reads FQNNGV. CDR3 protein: CASSLRNEQFF. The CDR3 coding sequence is TGTGCCAGCAGCTTAAGGAATGAGCAGTTCTTC.

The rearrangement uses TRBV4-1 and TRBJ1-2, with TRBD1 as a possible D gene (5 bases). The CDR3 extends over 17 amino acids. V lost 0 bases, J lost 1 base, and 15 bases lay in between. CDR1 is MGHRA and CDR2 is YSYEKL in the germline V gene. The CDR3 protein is CASSQESRGSLNYGYTF. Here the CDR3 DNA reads TGCGCCAGCAGCCAAGAATCACGGGGGTCCCTTAACTATGGCTACACCTTC.

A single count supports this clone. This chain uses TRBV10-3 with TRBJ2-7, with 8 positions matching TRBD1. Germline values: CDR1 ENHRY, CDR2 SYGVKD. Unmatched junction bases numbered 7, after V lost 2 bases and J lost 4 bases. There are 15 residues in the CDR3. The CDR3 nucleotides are TGTGCCATCAGTGAGACGGCAGGGGGCACGTACGAGCAGTACTTC. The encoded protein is CAISETAGGTYEQYF.

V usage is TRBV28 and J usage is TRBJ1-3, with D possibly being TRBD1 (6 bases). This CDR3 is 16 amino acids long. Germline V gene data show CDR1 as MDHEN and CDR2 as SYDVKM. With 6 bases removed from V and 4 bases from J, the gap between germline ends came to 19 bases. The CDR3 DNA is TGTGCCAGCAGCCAAGGGGGTCGGGGAATGGGAAACACCATATATTTT. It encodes CASSQGGRGMGNTIYF.

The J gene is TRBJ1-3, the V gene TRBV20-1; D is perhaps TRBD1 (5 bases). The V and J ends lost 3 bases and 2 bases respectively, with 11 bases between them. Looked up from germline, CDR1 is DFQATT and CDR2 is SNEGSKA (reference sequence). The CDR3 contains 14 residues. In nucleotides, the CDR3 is TGCAGTGCTAGTAGGGCAGGGACTGGAAACACCATATATTTT. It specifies CSASRAGTGNTIYF.

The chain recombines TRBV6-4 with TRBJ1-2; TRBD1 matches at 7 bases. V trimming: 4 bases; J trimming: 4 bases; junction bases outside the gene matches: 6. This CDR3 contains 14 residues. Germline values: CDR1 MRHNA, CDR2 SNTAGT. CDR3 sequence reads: CASSGDRYPYGYTF. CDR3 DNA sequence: TGTGCCAGCAGTGGGGACAGATACCCCTATGGCTACACCTTC.

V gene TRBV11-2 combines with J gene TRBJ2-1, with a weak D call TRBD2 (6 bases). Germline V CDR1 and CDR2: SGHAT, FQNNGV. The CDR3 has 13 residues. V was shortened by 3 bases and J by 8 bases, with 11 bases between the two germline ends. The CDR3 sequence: CASSLTSRYEQFF. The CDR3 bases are TGTGCCAGCAGCTTGACTAGTAGGTATGAGCAGTTCTTC.